This section outlines one T cell receptor (beta chain) sequence together with its context. As yet, its antigen is unknown. This entry comes from a study of graft-versus-host responses after intestinal transplantation. Tissue from the graft was processed to free its intraepithelial and lamina propria lymphocytes. Produced via immunoSEQ multiplex PCR; TCRdb's table is partial and in-frame only. The sample lists about 9,800 clones, just under 80% occurring once. Notes on the study in general: Allografts of patients with graft-donor T cell macrochimerism showed high graft-versus-host to host-versus-graft clone ratios. GvH clones occurred in recipient marrow; some first appeared in ileum or blood.

The source material was ileum tissue, sampled approximately 530 days after intestinal transplant. The origin of this receptor is a human patient who received an intestinal transplant, so some T cells may come from the graft donor.

The CDR3 DNA reads TGCGCCAGCAGTGAGTGGGACACCGGGGAGCTGTTTTTT. It is translated as CASSEWDTGELFF. V gene TRBV10-2 combines with J gene TRBJ2-2; D gene ambiguous. This CDR3 is built from 13 residues. Trimming cost V 1 base and J 3 bases, with 3 bases left between them. Germline V gene lookup returns CDR1 WSHSY and CDR2 SAAADI.